One and the same sample provided the 24 T cell receptor beta chains below, sequenced in a study of cytomegalovirus exposure and HLA in healthy donors listed by TCRdb under 2017. The protocol used for the library was the immunoSEQ multiplex PCR assay. For the multiplex PCR, a mixture combining 60 forward primers for TCR Vbeta segments and 13 reverse primers for TCR Jbeta segments was used. TCRdb mirrors the immuneACCESS table, restricted to in-frame sequences. Some clones are absent from its copies; in checked studies, under half trace to an unresolved V gene, and the reason for the others is unknown. The sample records approximately 190,000 clones, around 86% of which are singletons. The ten most abundant clones make up roughly 6.3% of the sample. The source material was PBMCs. These receptors originate from a man aged 35 to 55 in good health and CMV-seropositive.

V is TRBV9 and J is TRBJ2-3; 11 bases match TRBD2. With 0 bases clipped from V and 5 bases from J, the junction kept 2 bases outside the gene matches. Germline V gene sequence: CDR1 SGDLS, CDR2 YYNGEE. The CDR3 covers 15 residues. In DNA form, the CDR3 reads TGTGCCAGCAGCGTAGCTAGCGGGGGGTTAGATACGCAGTATTTT. Its translation is CASSVASGGLDTQYF.

The chain is built from TRBV7-6 and TRBJ1-4, with D perhaps TRBD1 (5 bases). Germline V gene sequence: CDR1 SGHVS, CDR2 FNYEAQ. The V and J ends lost 5 bases and 8 bases respectively, with 18 bases between them. The CDR3 totals 15 residues. The CDR3 loop is CASSPFYGEGEKLFF. CDR3 nucleotide sequence: TGTGCCAGCAGCCCCTTCTATGGGGAGGGGGAAAAACTGTTTTTT.

The chain links TRBV4-3 to TRBJ2-3, with TRBD2 as a possible D gene (6 bases). Germline CDR1 reads LGHNA; CDR2 reads YSLEER. Trimming pared 1 base from V and 4 bases from J, leaving 18 bases between. The CDR3 runs 17 residues. The CDR3 DNA sequence: TGCGCCAGCAGCCAAGGCGGGGTAAGGGCGTCTTCAGATACGCAGTATTTT. It specifies CASSQGGVRASSDTQYF.

As regards this clone: One junction end disagrees with the germline gene, perhaps due to a read error. The chain recombines TRBV2 with TRBJ1-3; D call uncertain. The CDR3 is made up of 15 amino acids. Germline assignment: CDR1 SNHLY and CDR2 FYNNEI. In DNA, the CDR3 is TGTGCCAGCAGCCTAGTCCGGGTCTCTGGAGACACCATATATTTT. It is translated as CASSLVRVSGDTIYF.

The CDR3 spells CASGLGGGGIQYF. DNA for the CDR3: TGTGCTAGTGGTTTGGGGGGAGGAGGCATTCAGTACTTC. This chain connects TRBV12-5 to TRBJ2-4; possible D gene TRBD2, 6 bases. The CDR3 runs to 13 residues. CDR1 LGHNT and CDR2 FRNRAP come from the germline V gene. The V and J ends lost 1 base and 9 bases respectively, with 10 bases between them.

The chain has TRBV5-4 and TRBJ2-7, with TRBD2 matching over 9 bases. V gave up 0 bases and J gave up 5 bases; unmatched junction bases: 9. Germline V gene lookup returns CDR1 SGHNT and CDR2 YYREEE (reference sequence). This CDR3 contains 16 residues. The CDR3: CASSLALAGGHDEQYF. In nucleotides, the CDR3 is TGTGCCAGCAGCTTGGCCCTGGCGGGGGGGCACGACGAGCAGTACTTC. Filled out from reference TRBV5-4 and TRBJ2-7, the complete variable domain reads ETGVTQSPTHLIKTRGQQVTLRCSSQSGHNTVSWYQQALGQGPQFIFQYYREEENGRGNFPPRFSGLQFPNYSSELNVNALELDDSALYLCASSLALAGGHDEQYFGPGTRLTVT.

This clone has only one observation. The CDR3 loop is CASRTGAYEQYF. CDR3 nucleotide sequence: TGTGCTTCTAGGACAGGGGCCTACGAGCAGTACTTC. The rearrangement uses TRBV28 and TRBJ2-7; 9 bases are a match to TRBD1. CDR1 is MDHEN and CDR2 is SYDVKM in the germline V gene. The CDR3 has 12 residues.

The chain carries TRBV5-1 and TRBJ2-4; 8 bases align to TRBD1. In germline, CDR1 is SGHRS, CDR2 YFSETQ. The CDR3 extends over 15 amino acids. Trimming at V came to 4 bases and at J to 1 base, leaving 4 bases not matched to a gene. As DNA, the CDR3 is TGCGCCAGCAGCCCAGGGGGCGAGGCCAAAAACATTCAGTACTTC. Protein: CASSPGGEAKNIQYF.

This clone has only one observation. The J gene is TRBJ1-1, the V gene TRBV27; no firm D call. CDR1 is MNHEY and CDR2 is SMNVEV in the germline V gene (reference sequence). The ends were cut back, 3 bases at V and 3 bases at J, with 8 bases in the middle. The CDR3 loop spans 13 amino acids. The CDR3 coding sequence is TGTGCCAGCAGTTTGGACTTGTACACTGAAGCTTTCTTT. It encodes CASSLDLYTEAFF.

This clone was detected a few times. The rearrangement links TRBV4-1 to TRBJ2-6, with TRBD2 as a possible D gene (5 bases). Germline CDR1 MGHRA, CDR2 YSYEKL. The CDR3 length is 14 residues. Trimming shortened V by 0 bases and J by 11 bases, and 11 bases separated the two germline ends. In DNA form, the CDR3 reads TGCGCCAGCAGCCAAGAAAGGGAGTTGCACGTCCTGACTTTC. Translating it yields CASSQERELHVLTF.

The chain couples TRBV6-5 to TRBJ2-2; D ambiguous. The CDR3 runs to 12 residues. Germline assignment: CDR1 MNHEY and CDR2 SVGAGI. V was shortened by 4 bases and J by 7 bases, with 7 bases between the two germline ends. The DNA of the CDR3 is TGTGCCAGCAGTTTAGATGGCGGGGAGCTGTTTTTT. Protein: CASSLDGGELFF.

CDR3 sequence: CASSLVSGTGRYEQYF. The CDR3 DNA follows: TGTGCCAGCAGCTTAGTGTCTGGGACAGGGCGGTACGAGCAGTACTTC. The chain combines TRBV7-2 with TRBJ2-7; 9 nucleotides match TRBD1. The CDR3 contains 16 residues. CDR1 SGHTA and CDR2 FQGNSA come from the germline V gene. Trimming removed 1 base from V and 4 bases from J; junction bases left unmatched: 8.

The V gene is TRBV27, the J gene TRBJ2-3; 8 bases align to TRBD1. The CDR3 extends over 15 amino acids. Germline V gene lookup returns CDR1 MNHEY and CDR2 SMNVEV (reference sequence). Trimming removed 3 bases from V and 2 bases from J; junction bases left unmatched: 4. The CDR3 is CASSFTGGITDTQYF. The CDR3 DNA reads TGTGCCAGCAGTTTTACAGGGGGTATCACAGATACGCAGTATTTT.

Here the CDR3 reads CASSYRRANEQFF. The CDR3, as DNA: TGCGCCAGCAGTTACCGGAGGGCCAATGAGCAGTTCTTC. The rearrangement links TRBV5-1 to TRBJ2-1; the D gene is possibly TRBD2 (6 bases). V lost 5 bases to trimming and J lost 6 bases, with 12 bases between them. In germline, CDR1 is SGHRS, CDR2 YFSETQ. The CDR3 is 13 residues long. The full variable domain, rest sourced from reference TRBV5-1 and TRBJ2-1, is KAGVTQTPRYLIKTRGQQVTLSCSPISGHRSVSWYQQTPGQGLQFLFEYFSETQRNKGNFPGRFSGRQFSNSRSEMNVSTLELGDSALYLCASSYRRANEQFFGPGTRLTVL.

The V gene is TRBV4-3, the J gene TRBJ2-1; tentatively, D is TRBD2 (5 bases). V dropped 3 bases and J dropped 6 bases, with 12 bases sitting between them. Germline CDR1 LGHNA, CDR2 YSLEER. This CDR3 has 14 residues. This CDR3 is CASSQDPAGNEQFF. CDR3 coding DNA: TGCGCCAGCAGCCAGGACCCGGCGGGCAATGAGCAGTTCTTC.

The chain recombines TRBV13 with TRBJ2-4; maybe TRBD1 (5 bases). The V gene lost 3 bases and the J gene lost 0 bases, with 6 bases spanning the gap. The CDR3 contains 14 residues. Germline assignment: CDR1 PRHDT and CDR2 FYEKMQ (reference sequence). This CDR3 reads CASSFQGAKNIQYF. The CDR3, as DNA: TGTGCCAGCAGCTTTCAGGGAGCCAAAAACATTCAGTACTTC.

Note on this clone: In the same sample, other DNA sequences code for this CDR3. This sequence joins TRBV7-8 and TRBJ1-1, with a possible D match to TRBD1 (5 bases). The length of the CDR3 is 15 residues. In germline, CDR1 is SGHVS, CDR2 FQNEAQ. Between the trimmed V and J ends, which lost 0 bases and 1 base, there was a span of 9 bases. In nucleotides, the CDR3 is TGTGCCAGCAGCTTAGCGGGGGGACCGAACACTGAAGCTTTCTTT. Its translation is CASSLAGGPNTEAFF.

The chain employs TRBV7-2 and TRBJ1-5; no clear D gene. This CDR3 has 19 residues. Per the germline V gene, CDR1 is SGHTA and CDR2 is FQGNSA. V gave up 2 bases and J gave up 0 bases, with 20 bases separating them. CDR3 sequence: CASSLNPLEGWFSNQPQHF. The CDR3 nucleotides read TGTGCCAGCAGCTTAAACCCCCTCGAGGGATGGTTTAGCAATCAGCCCCAGCATTTT.

CDR3 coding DNA: TGTGCCAGCAGTGAATACACCGGGGGAGCCTACGAGCAGTACTTC. As protein: CASSEYTGGAYEQYF. The gene calls are TRBV25-1 and TRBJ2-5; TRBD2 is a possible D gene (6 bases). The DNA matches TRBJ2-7 better at its end, which makes the J call doubtful. Germline loops: CDR1 MGHDK, CDR2 SYGVNS. This CDR3 spans 15 amino acids.

This sequence joins TRBV7-9 and TRBJ1-1, with 7 bases aligning to TRBD1. The germline CDR1 and CDR2 sequences are SEHNR and FQNEAQ (reference sequence). The CDR3 has 14 amino acids. V lost 5 bases and J lost 10; bases outside the gene matches: 13. The CDR3 loop is CASSQEGQITGAFF. The CDR3 nucleotides read TGTGCCAGCAGCCAAGAGGGACAGATTACAGGAGCTTTCTTT.

V and J are TRBV7-8 and TRBJ2-3, with 7 bases identical to TRBD2. V shed 1 base and J 1 base; nucleotides not matched to a gene: 8. CDR1 and CDR2 from the germline V gene are SGHVS and FQNEAQ. This CDR3 spans 17 amino acids. CDR3 coding DNA: TGTGCCAGCAGCTTAGGTCGGTTGGCGGGGGGCACAGATACGCAGTATTTT. Protein: CASSLGRLAGGTDTQYF.

The chain couples TRBV5-4 to TRBJ1-2; 10 nucleotides align to TRBD1. The V and J ends lost 1 base and 8 bases, in that order; junction bases with no gene match: 8. The CDR3 is made up of 15 amino acids. Germline V CDR1 and CDR2: SGHNT, YYREEE (reference sequence). CDR3 sequence: CASSLRDRGSRGYTF. CDR3 bases: TGTGCCAGCAGCTTGAGGGACAGGGGAAGTAGGGGCTACACCTTC.

The CDR3 sequence is CASRLDSGGRYGYTF. The CDR3 DNA sequence: TGTGCCAGCAGATTAGACTCCGGGGGACGTTATGGCTACACCTTC. J is TRBJ1-2 and V is TRBV28; a weak D match, TRBD1 (5 bases). V was cut by 6 bases and J by 5 bases, with 19 bases left in between. CDR1 is MDHEN and CDR2 is SYDVKM in the germline V gene. The CDR3 runs to 15 residues.

This rearrangement joins TRBV4-3 to TRBJ2-5, with D possibly being TRBD1 (6 bases). V lost 4 bases, J lost 2 bases, and 14 bases lay in between. Germline loops: CDR1 LGHNA, CDR2 YSLEER. This CDR3 has 15 residues. This CDR3 is CASSPQGQAQETQYF. In DNA form, the CDR3 reads TGCGCCAGCAGCCCCCAGGGGCAGGCACAAGAGACCCAGTACTTC.